This T cell receptor (beta chain) was captured in a study of control samples from healthy donors and cancer patients. TCRdb's table, derived via immunoSEQ multiplex PCR, lists solely in-frame clones and lacks some. Found here are over 85,000 clones, approximately 84% of them singletons; the top ten hold around 35%. Sequences were obtained from PBMCs. The receptor comes from a man in his 70s with lung cancer.

The CDR3 DNA reads TGTGCCTGGAGGCTCTACAATGAGCAGTTCTTC. Encoded protein: CAWRLYNEQFF. The chain joins TRBV30 to TRBJ2-1; D not resolved. Germline-derived CDR1 and CDR2 are GTSNPN and SVGIG (reference sequence). Between the trimmed V and J ends, which lost 3 bases and 3 bases, there was a span of 3 bases. There are 11 residues in the CDR3.